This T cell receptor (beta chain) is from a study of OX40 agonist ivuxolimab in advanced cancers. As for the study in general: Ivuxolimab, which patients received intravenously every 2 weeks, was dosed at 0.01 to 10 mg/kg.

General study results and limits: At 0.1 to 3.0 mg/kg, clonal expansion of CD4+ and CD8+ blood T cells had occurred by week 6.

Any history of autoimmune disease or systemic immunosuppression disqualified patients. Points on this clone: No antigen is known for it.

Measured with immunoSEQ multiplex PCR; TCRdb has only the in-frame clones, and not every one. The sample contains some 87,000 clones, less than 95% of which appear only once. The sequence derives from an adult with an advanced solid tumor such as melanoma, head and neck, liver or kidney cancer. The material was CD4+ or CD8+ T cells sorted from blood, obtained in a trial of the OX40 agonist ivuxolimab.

The CDR3 protein is CASSLISGATNEKLFF. CDR3 DNA: TGTGCCAGCAGCCTAATATCGGGAGCAACTAATGAAAAACTGTTTTTT. The gene calls are TRBV7-9 and TRBJ1-4; D uncertain. V lost 5 bases, J lost 0 bases, and 13 bases lay in between. CDR3 length: 16 residues. In germline, CDR1 is SEHNR, CDR2 FQNEAQ (reference sequence). Full variable domain (outside the CDR3, taken from reference TRBV7-9 and TRBJ1-4): DTGVSQNPRHKITKRGQNVTFRCDPISEHNRLYWYRQTLGQGPEFLTYFQNEAQLEKSRLLSDRFSAERPKGSFSTLEIQRTEQGDSAMYLCASSLISGATNEKLFFGSGTQLSVL.